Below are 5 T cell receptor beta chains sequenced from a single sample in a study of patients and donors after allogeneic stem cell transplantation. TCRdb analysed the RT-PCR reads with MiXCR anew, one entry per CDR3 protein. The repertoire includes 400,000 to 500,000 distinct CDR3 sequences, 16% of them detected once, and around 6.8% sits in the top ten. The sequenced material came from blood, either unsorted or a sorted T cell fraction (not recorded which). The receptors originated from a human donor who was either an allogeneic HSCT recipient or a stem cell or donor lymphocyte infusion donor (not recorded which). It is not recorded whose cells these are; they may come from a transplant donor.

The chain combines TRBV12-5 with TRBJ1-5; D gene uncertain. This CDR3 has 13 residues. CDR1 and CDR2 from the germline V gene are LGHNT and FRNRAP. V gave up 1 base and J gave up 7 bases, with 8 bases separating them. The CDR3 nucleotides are TGTGCTAGTGGTTTGGAAGAGGGACAGCCCCAGCATTTT. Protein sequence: CASGLEEGQPQHF.

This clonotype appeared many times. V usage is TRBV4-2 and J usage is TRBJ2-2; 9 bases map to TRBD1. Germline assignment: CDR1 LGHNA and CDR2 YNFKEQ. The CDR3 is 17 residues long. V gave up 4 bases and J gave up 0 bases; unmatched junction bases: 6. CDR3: CASSPLGTGPNTGELFF. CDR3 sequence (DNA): TGTGCCAGCAGCCCCCTAGGGACAGGGCCGAACACCGGGGAGCTGTTTTTT.

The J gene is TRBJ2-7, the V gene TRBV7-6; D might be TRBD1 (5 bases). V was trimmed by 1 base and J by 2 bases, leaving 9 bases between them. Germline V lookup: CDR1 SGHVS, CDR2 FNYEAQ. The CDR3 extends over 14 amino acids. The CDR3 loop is CASSLGRATYEQYF. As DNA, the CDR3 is TGTGCCAGCAGCTTAGGCAGGGCCACCTACGAGCAGTACTTC.

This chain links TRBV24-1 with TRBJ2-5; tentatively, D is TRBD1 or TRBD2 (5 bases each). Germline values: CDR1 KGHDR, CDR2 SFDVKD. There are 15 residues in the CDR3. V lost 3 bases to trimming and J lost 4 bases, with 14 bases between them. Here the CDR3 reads CATSDPPRGIETQYF. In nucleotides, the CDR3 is TGTGCCACCAGTGATCCCCCGAGGGGAATAGAGACCCAGTACTTC.

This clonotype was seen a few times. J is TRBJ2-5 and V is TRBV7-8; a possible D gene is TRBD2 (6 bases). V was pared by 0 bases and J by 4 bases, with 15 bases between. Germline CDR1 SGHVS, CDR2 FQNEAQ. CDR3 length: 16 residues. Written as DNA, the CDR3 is TGTGCCAGCAGCTTAGCGAGGTCCGGGAGTCGAGAGACCCAGTACTTC. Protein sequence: CASSLARSGSRETQYF.